This T cell receptor (beta chain) was profiled in a study of blood T cell repertoires in COVID-19 (dated by TCRdb to 2020 to 2021). With regard to the full study: Samples from collaborators originated in the United States, Italy and Spain and spanned both the acute and convalescent phases of COVID-19. The material from the prospective study consisted of cDNA or gDNA derived from T cells, B-cell-depleted T cells, or PBMCs. The dataset comprised deeply sampled blood TCRbeta repertoires from subjects exposed to, actively infected with, or recovered from COVID-19. The repertoires were made available in a free public database intended to serve as a resource for research on the immune response to SARS-CoV-2. The samples were drawn from two sources: the first 160 participants of the ongoing ImmuneRACE study, and over 950 subjects contributed by 6 global collaborators. The sample metadata nearly always contained a de-identified subject ID, COVID-19 status, age in years and sex. HLA class I and class II types, where available, came from metadata supplied by the sample provider rather than from assay-based typing.

There are a few counts of this clone. The target of this receptor is not known. Base qualities are not provided; no much larger clone lies one nucleotide away. CDR1 and CDR2 were assigned from the germline V gene (reference sequence) as SEHNR and FQNEAQ. V ends up 0 bases short and J 10 bases short, with an unmatched junction base count of 7. The CDR3 numbers 15 residues from cysteine through phenylalanine. Solely the CDR3 DNA is kept, with 45 bases framed from the first base. The immunoSEQ Assay, a bias-controlled multiplex PCR, was used to amplify TCRbeta CDR3 regions from genomic DNA. As for the original processing: Within the assay, amplification of reference gene primers was used to estimate how many nucleated cells each sample contained. To quantify the absolute abundance of each unique TCRbeta CDR3 rearrangement, sequence reads were collapsed and filtered. For each sample, productive Simpson clonality was calculated as the square root of Simpson's diversity index over productive rearrangements. The clones in this table, taken by TCRdb from immuneACCESS, are in-frame only. Not every clone is retained; where verified, under half of the shortfall comes from an unresolved V gene, and the cause of the rest is unknown. The DNA gave D and trimming, while V, J and clone size come from that table. The sample data list roughly 290,000 clones, and around 89% of these were observed just once. Of the sample, about 0.8% is held by the ten largest clones.

What the research found in general, with its limitations: How much clinical and demographic metadata was included differed by source and by participant, and the metadata was provided uncurated.

Whole blood was collected in K2EDTA tubes by collaborating institutions according to the institutions' own protocols. For TCRbeta analysis, collaborators shipped samples in one of three forms: frozen whole blood, isolated PBMCs, or DNA extracted from either of those sample types. Sequencing was done on a sample of peripheral blood. The rearranged segments are TRBV7-9 and TRBJ1-4; TRBD1 lines up with 8 middle nucleotides. The source is a young man with acute or convalescent COVID-19. The CDR3 protein is CASSLAGQGATKLFF. The nucleotides read TGTGCCAGCAGCTTAGCCGGGCAGGGGGCAACAAAACTGTTTTTT.